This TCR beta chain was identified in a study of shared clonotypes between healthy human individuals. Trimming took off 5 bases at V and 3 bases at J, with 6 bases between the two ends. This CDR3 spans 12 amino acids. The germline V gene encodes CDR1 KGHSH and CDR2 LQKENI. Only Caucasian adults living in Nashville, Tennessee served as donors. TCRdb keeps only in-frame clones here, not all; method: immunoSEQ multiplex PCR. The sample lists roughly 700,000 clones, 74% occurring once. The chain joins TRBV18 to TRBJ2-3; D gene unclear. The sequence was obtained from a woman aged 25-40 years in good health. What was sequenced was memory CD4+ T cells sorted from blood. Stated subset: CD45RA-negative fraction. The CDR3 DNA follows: TGTGCCAGCTCAAAAGTAACAGATACGCAGTATTTT. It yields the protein CASSKVTDTQYF.